This TCR beta chain was sequenced during a study of T cell repertoires in cytomegalovirus infection. Turning to the study itself: It was the public TCR beta signatures that indicated both CMV infection and matching HLA type. Whole-study results and caveats: Dominating the ex vivo response were HLA-C-restricted CMV-specific TCR beta clonotypes. Summed public TCR beta family frequency identified CMV carriers bearing the relevant HLA.

Regarding this clonotype: Its specificity is unknown.

The V gene lost 3 bases and the J gene lost 7 bases, with 7 bases spanning the gap. The CDR3 covers 11 residues. Per the germline V gene, CDR1 is SGHAT and CDR2 is FQNNGV. TCRdb called the reads again in MiXCR, with one record for every CDR3 protein. This sample yields about 130,000 distinct CDR3 sequences, of which around 32% are seen a single time; about 53% belongs to the top ten. This material consisted of CD8+ T cells from cultured PBMCs, taken from culture after CMV antigen stimulation. The gene calls are TRBV11-2 and TRBJ2-7; D gene uncertain. This clonotype was sampled from a human donor in good health (CMV status not recorded). Some clones in this sample may be carry-over from other donors' samples. The DNA of the CDR3 is TGTGCCAGCAGCTTGATGCAGGAGCAGTACTTC. This gives the protein CASSLMQEQYF. Using reference TRBV11-2 and TRBJ2-7 for the parts outside the CDR3, the full variable domain is EAGVAQSPRYKIIEKRQSVAFWCNPISGHATLYWYQQILGQGPKLLIQFQNNGVVDDSQLPKDRFSAERLKGVDSTLKIQPAKLEDSAVYLCASSLMQEQYFGPGTRLTVT.